This TCR beta chain comes out of a study of cytomegalovirus exposure and HLA in healthy donors. Study results and limitations: HLA alleles were associated with 15,000 to 20,000 TCR beta sequences in a later analysis at 0.05 false discovery rate. The number of N-insertions in an Asian-associated ancestry cluster was reportedly below the 666-donor mean in a later analysis. Later on, analysis showed that most CMV-associated TCR beta chains appeared to be HLA-restricted.

Concerning this clone itself: As yet, its antigen is unknown.

In the PCR, 60 Vbeta and 13 Jbeta primers were used. The table came from immunoSEQ multiplex PCR; TCRdb's copy has only in-frame clones and leaves some out. The sample has under 200,000 clones, around 75% seen once. The CDR3 runs to 12 residues. The V gene's germline CDR1 is MGHRA and CDR2 YSYEKL. V was cut by 2 bases and J by 9 bases, with 8 bases left in between. The sample taken for sequencing was PBMCs. The receptor's source is a human donor in good health. The V and J genes are TRBV4-1 and TRBJ2-1; D unresolved. This chain's CDR3 is CASSQTKCEQFF. The CDR3 nucleotides read TGCGCCAGCAGCCAAACTAAGTGTGAGCAGTTCTTC.